Following are 24 T cell receptor beta chains from one sample sequenced in a study of technical replicates of blood from a handful of donors. The method was immunoSEQ multiplex PCR; TCRdb's version includes in-frame clones alone and lacks a portion of them. Of 65,000 to 90,000 clones listed, 85% to 95% are singletons. The sequenced material came from T cells isolated from PBMCs. These receptors were taken from a human donor in good health.

V gene TRBV6-4 combines with J gene TRBJ2-7; D gene unclear. Per germline, CDR1 MRHNA and CDR2 SNTAGT. CDR3 length equals 11 residues. Between the trimmed V and J ends, which lost 6 bases and 5 bases, there was a span of 8 bases. CDR3 sequence reads: CASRRLNEQYF. For the CDR3, the DNA is TGTGCCAGCAGGAGATTGAACGAGCAGTACTTC.

The table lists this clone with a count of one. The chain couples TRBV29-1 to TRBJ2-3; 9 nucleotides agree with TRBD1. J lost 2 bases, V lost 5 bases, and 5 bases had no gene match. The CDR3 consists of 14 residues. Looked up from germline, CDR1 is SQVTM and CDR2 is ANQGSEA. The CDR3 loop is CSVTRDRDTDTQYF. CDR3 nucleotides: TGCAGCGTTACCCGGGACAGGGACACAGATACGCAGTATTTT.

The chain links TRBV19 to TRBJ1-1, with D hard to call. Trimming took 1 base from V and 2 from J, leaving 5 bases between them. CDR1 LNHDA and CDR2 SQIVND come from the germline V gene (reference sequence). The CDR3 loop spans 13 amino acids. CDR3 coding DNA: TGTGCCAGTAGTATAGGAACTAACACTGAAGCTTTCTTT. Its protein is CASSIGTNTEAFF.

The rearrangement joins TRBV7-9 to TRBJ2-2, with 8 bases aligning to TRBD1. Germline V lookup: CDR1 SEHNR, CDR2 FQNEAQ (reference sequence). Trimming removed 5 bases from V and 1 base from J; junction bases left unmatched: 9. This CDR3 contains 17 residues. CDR3 sequence (DNA): TGTGCCAGCAGCCCCATGTTAGACAGGGGGAACACCGGGGAGCTGTTTTTT. This translates into CASSPMLDRGNTGELFF.

The rearrangement links TRBV27 to TRBJ1-1; unclear D gene. In germline, CDR1 is MNHEY, CDR2 SMNVEV (reference sequence). The CDR3 is 14 amino acids. The V end was cut by 5 bases, the J end by 0 bases, with 10 bases between. CDR3 loop: CASSPDTLNTEAFF. CDR3 bases: TGTGCCAGCAGTCCAGACACGTTGAACACTGAAGCTTTCTTT.

This chain uses TRBV27 with TRBJ1-4; 7 bases line up with TRBD1. The CDR3 is made up of 15 amino acids. The germline V gene encodes CDR1 MNHEY and CDR2 SMNVEV (reference sequence). The V gene end was trimmed by 6 bases and the J gene end by 0 bases; junction bases not matched to a gene: 4. The CDR3 reads CASRSQGATNEKLFF. As DNA, the CDR3 is TGTGCCAGCAGATCGCAGGGGGCAACTAATGAAAAACTGTTTTTT. The full variable domain, rest sourced from reference TRBV27 and TRBJ1-4, is EAQVTQNPRYLITVTGKKLTVTCSQNMNHEYMSWYRQDPGLGLRQIYYSMNVEVTDKGDVPEGYKVSRKEKRNFPLILESPSPNQTSLYFCASRSQGATNEKLFFGSGTQLSVL.

This chain links TRBV6-5 with TRBJ1-4; weak D call: TRBD1 (5 bases). The CDR3 is 15 residues long. V was shortened by 0 bases and J by 6 bases, with 11 bases between the two germline ends. CDR1 and CDR2 from the germline V gene are MNHEY and SVGAGI. As DNA, the CDR3 is TGTGCCAGCAGTTACTCGGGCAGGGCGGATGAAAAACTGTTTTTT. It translates to CASSYSGRADEKLFF.

This chain links TRBV2 with TRBJ1-2; D is unresolved. V lost 2 bases and J 1 base, leaving 8 bases between the germline ends. CDR3 length: 14 residues. Germline lookup yields CDR1 SNHLY and CDR2 FYNNEI. As DNA, the CDR3 is TGTGCCAGCAGTGAAACAGTCATTAACTATGGCTACACCTTC. It yields the protein CASSETVINYGYTF.

Of note for this clone: The sample holds other DNA sequences that translate to the same CDR3. This chain uses TRBV27 with TRBJ2-7; D is unclear. From germline, CDR1 is MNHEY and CDR2 SMNVEV (reference sequence). The V end lost 4 bases, the J end lost 4 bases, and 5 bases lay between the germline ends. The CDR3 has 11 residues. The CDR3 bases are TGTGCCAGCAGTTCCCTTTACGAGCAGTACTTC. Protein sequence: CASSSLYEQYF.

V is TRBV27 and J is TRBJ2-2; D may be TRBD2 (6 bases). Germline values: CDR1 MNHEY, CDR2 SMNVEV (reference sequence). CDR3 length: 17 residues. Trimming left V 5 bases short and J 2 bases short, with 18 bases between. The CDR3 region has the DNA TGTGCCAGCAGTGTGGGAATTTTGGGGGGAAACACCGGGGAGCTGTTTTTT. Amino acid sequence: CASSVGILGGNTGELFF.

The V call is TRBV30, the J call TRBJ1-3; D unclear. V lost 7 bases and J lost 4, with 8 bases in between. This CDR3 has 11 amino acids. Germline CDR1 GTSNPN, CDR2 SVGIG (reference sequence). CDR3 region: CASARGNTIYF. The CDR3 bases are TGTGCCTCTGCCAGGGGAAACACCATATATTTT.

This chain uses TRBV4-1 with TRBJ1-1; D remains unclear. Germline CDR1 reads MGHRA; CDR2 reads YSYEKL. This CDR3 is built from 14 residues. V gave up 6 bases and J gave up 1 base, with 12 bases separating them. CDR3: CASRFVGKNTEAFF. CDR3 DNA: TGCGCCAGCAGGTTTGTCGGGAAGAACACTGAAGCTTTCTTT.

This clone was picked up a small number of times. This rearrangement joins TRBV7-9 to TRBJ1-6; D is ambiguous. This CDR3 region has 13 residues. Trimming left V 2 bases short and J 8 bases short, with 7 bases between. The V gene's germline CDR1 is SEHNR and CDR2 FQNEAQ (reference sequence). Here the CDR3 DNA reads TGTGCCAGCAGCTTACGACAAGATTCACCCCTCCACTTT. Encoded protein: CASSLRQDSPLHF.

The V call is TRBV11-2, the J call TRBJ1-2; D gene ambiguous. This CDR3 has 13 residues. Germline V gives CDR1 SGHAT, CDR2 FQNNGV. V gave up 5 bases and J gave up 8 bases, with 15 bases separating them. This CDR3 reads CASSLPGVRGYTF. CDR3 nucleotide sequence: TGTGCCAGCAGCCTCCCCGGGGTTCGCGGCTACACCTTC.

There are a few counts of this clone. The rearrangement joins TRBV19 to TRBJ1-1; no definite D call. The germline V and J ends were trimmed by 3 bases and 0 bases, with 5 bases remaining between them. The V gene's germline CDR1 is LNHDA and CDR2 SQIVND (reference sequence). The CDR3 is 13 residues long. The CDR3 loop reads CASSIAVNTEAFF. The CDR3 region has the DNA TGTGCCAGTAGTATTGCGGTGAACACTGAAGCTTTCTTT.

In DNA, the CDR3 is TGTGCCAGCAGCTTTGTTAGGGGGGGAGATAGGAACACTGAAGCTTTCTTT. This translates into CASSFVRGGDRNTEAFF. The chain employs TRBV5-4 and TRBJ1-1, with D possibly being TRBD1 (6 bases). The CDR3 has 17 residues. CDR1 is SGHNT, CDR2 YYREEE, per germline (reference sequence). The ends were cut back, 2 bases at V and 1 base at J, with 18 bases in the middle.

This clone was observed a few times. This chain joins TRBV2 and TRBJ1-1, with D unresolved. This CDR3 has 10 residues. The V end lost 4 bases, the J end lost 8 bases, and 5 bases lay between the germline ends. The V gene's germline CDR1 is SNHLY and CDR2 FYNNEI. The chain's CDR3 is CASSAGEAFF. Written as DNA, the CDR3 is TGTGCCAGCAGTGCAGGAGAAGCTTTCTTT.

The genes are TRBV5-1 and TRBJ2-1; TRBD1 is a possible D gene (6 bases). Germline V gives CDR1 SGHRS, CDR2 YFSETQ. The CDR3 contains 15 residues. The V gene lost 2 bases and the J gene lost 8 bases, with 17 bases spanning the gap. CDR3 in DNA: TGCGCCAGCAGCTTTGAGAGACCCGAGGGGGATGAGCAGTTCTTC. Its protein product is CASSFERPEGDEQFF.

The genes are TRBV5-1 and TRBJ2-5, with 13 nucleotides matching TRBD2. The V gene end was trimmed by 4 bases and the J gene end by 7 bases; junction bases not matched to a gene: 10. This CDR3 is 16 amino acids long. Germline values: CDR1 SGHRS, CDR2 YFSETQ. The CDR3 nucleotides are TGCGCCAGCAGCGGGACTAGCGGGACCGGCGTGGGGACCCAGTACTTC. This gives the protein CASSGTSGTGVGTQYF.

The rearrangement uses TRBV28 and TRBJ1-2; possible D gene TRBD1, 5 bases. V was shortened by 8 bases and J by 4 bases, with 11 bases between the two germline ends. Germline CDR1 and CDR2: MDHEN and SYDVKM. The CDR3 is 12 residues long. The CDR3 coding sequence is TGTGCCAGCTTAGGGGAATTCTATGGCTACACCTTC. This codes for CASLGEFYGYTF.

The V call is TRBV5-1, the J call TRBJ2-1; 8 bases are shared with TRBD2. V trimming: 2 bases; J trimming: 6 bases; junction bases outside the gene matches: 13. The CDR3 sequence is 17 residues long. The V gene's germline CDR1 is SGHRS and CDR2 YFSETQ. CDR3 nucleotides: TGCGCCAGCAGCTTCTTAGGGGGGCTGGCGGGAGGCAATGAGCAGTTCTTC. Translation gives CASSFLGGLAGGNEQFF.

This chain links TRBV5-1 with TRBJ1-1; a weak D match, TRBD1 (6 bases). The CDR3 has 15 residues. The germline V gene has CDR1 SGHRS and CDR2 YFSETQ. The V end was cut by 0 bases, the J end by 4 bases, with 13 bases between. The CDR3 region has the DNA TGCGCCAGCAGCTTGGCACAGGGAGGGAGCACTGAAGCTTTCTTT. This encodes CASSLAQGGSTEAFF.

The J gene is TRBJ2-7, the V gene TRBV28, with TRBD1 identical over 9 bases. Trimming took 8 bases from V and 2 from J; bases not matched to a gene: 4. The CDR3 length is 13 residues. CDR1 and CDR2 (germline): MDHEN, SYDVKM. This CDR3 is CASQTGGTYEQYF. The CDR3 bases are TGTGCCAGCCAGACAGGGGGAACCTACGAGCAGTACTTC. Variable domain in full (rest from reference TRBV28 and TRBJ2-7): DVKVTQSSRYLVKRTGEKVFLECVQDMDHENMFWYRQDPGLGLRLIYFSYDVKMKEKGDIPEGYSVSREKKERFSLILESASTNQTSMYLCASQTGGTYEQYFGPGTRLTVT.

The chain links TRBV5-4 to TRBJ2-3; the match to TRBD2 covers 8 bases. V gave up 6 bases and J gave up 0 bases; unmatched junction bases: 3. Germline V gene sequence: CDR1 SGHNT, CDR2 YYREEE (reference sequence). This CDR3 has 14 residues. This CDR3 reads CASTGRASTDTQYF. As DNA, the CDR3 is TGTGCCAGCACCGGGAGGGCTAGCACAGATACGCAGTATTTT. Together with reference TRBV5-4 and TRBJ2-3, the CDR3 gives the full variable domain: ETGVTQSPTHLIKTRGQQVTLRCSSQSGHNTVSWYQQALGQGPQFIFQYYREEENGRGNFPPRFSGLQFPNYSSELNVNALELDDSALYLCASTGRASTDTQYFGPGTRLTVL.